This TCR beta chain is drawn from a study of PD-1 blockade in classical Hodgkin lymphoma. Study-wide points: Relapsed/refractory patients reportedly had the lowest baseline TCR diversity, below newly diagnosed patients, who were below healthy donors. Individuals initiating nivolumab under 1 year after ASCT were excluded. A significant rise in TCR diversity by C4D1 was seen for CD4+ but not CD8+ cells.

A note on this clone: What it binds is unknown.

All the patients suffered relapse after autologous stem cell transplantation, and brentuximab vedotin exposure differed. Classification of best responses gave complete response, partial response or progressive disease. Assay used: immunoSEQ multiplex PCR; TCRdb lists only in-frame clones, some missing. The sample lists approximately 60,000 clones; about 91% were seen once. The length of the CDR3 is 15 residues. Germline lookup yields CDR1 SGDLS and CDR2 YYNGEE. The V end was cut by 2 bases, the J end by 0 bases, with 11 bases between. The rearrangement joins TRBV9 to TRBJ1-2; weak D call: TRBD1 (6 bases). Sequenced material: peripheral blood mononuclear cells (PBMCs), taken at baseline. The TCR sequence derives from a human donor with classical Hodgkin lymphoma. Here the CDR3 reads CASSVIPGANYGYTF. The CDR3 coding sequence is TGTGCCAGCAGCGTGATACCAGGGGCTAACTATGGCTACACCTTC. The whole variable domain, remainder taken from reference TRBV9 and TRBJ1-2, is DSGVTQTPKHLITATGQRVTLRCSPRSGDLSVYWYQQSLDQGLQFLIQYYNGEERAKGNILERFSAQQFPDLHSELNLSSLELGDSALYFCASSVIPGANYGYTFGSGTRLTVV.